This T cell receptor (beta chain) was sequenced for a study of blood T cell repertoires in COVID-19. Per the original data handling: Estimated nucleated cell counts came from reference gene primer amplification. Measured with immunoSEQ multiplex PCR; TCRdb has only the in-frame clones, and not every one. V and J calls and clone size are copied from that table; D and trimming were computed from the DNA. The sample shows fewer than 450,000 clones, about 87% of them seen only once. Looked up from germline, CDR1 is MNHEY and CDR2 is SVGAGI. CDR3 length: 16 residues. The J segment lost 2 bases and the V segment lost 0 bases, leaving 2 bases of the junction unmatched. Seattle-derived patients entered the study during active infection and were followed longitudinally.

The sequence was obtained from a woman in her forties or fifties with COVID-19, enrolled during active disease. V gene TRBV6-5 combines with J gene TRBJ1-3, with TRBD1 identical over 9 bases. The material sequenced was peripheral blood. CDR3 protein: CASSYSGTGTGNTIYF. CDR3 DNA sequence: TGTGCCAGCAGTTACTCCGGGACAGGGACTGGAAACACCATATATTTT.